One and the same sample provided the 30 T cell receptor beta chains below, sequenced in a study of cytomegalovirus exposure and HLA in healthy donors. 13 Jbeta primers and 60 Vbeta primers were used for the PCR. Measured with immunoSEQ multiplex PCR; TCRdb has only the in-frame clones, and not every one. The table shows about 150,000 clones, with approximately 80% occurring only once. The specimen sequenced was PBMCs. The origin of the receptors is a woman aged 40 to 50 in good health and CMV-seronegative.

This clone was recorded a few times. The chain carries TRBV19 and TRBJ2-3, with 12 bases aligning to TRBD2. Unmatched junction bases numbered 0, after V lost 5 bases and J lost 3 bases. The CDR3 contains 14 residues. CDR1 and CDR2 (germline): LNHDA, SQIVND (reference sequence). CDR3: CASSGTSGTDTQYF. The CDR3 nucleotides are TGTGCCAGTAGTGGGACTAGCGGGACAGATACGCAGTATTTT.

The rearrangement uses TRBV20-1 and TRBJ1-1; D remains unclear. The V gene lost 6 bases and the J gene lost 3 bases, with 8 bases spanning the gap. The length of the CDR3 is 11 residues. CDR1 and CDR2 (germline): DFQATT, SNEGSKA (reference sequence). In DNA, the CDR3 is TGCAGTGCCTCCCGAGACACTGAAGCTTTCTTT. Protein product: CSASRDTEAFF.

The chain recombines TRBV28 with TRBJ1-2, with D possibly matching TRBD1 (6 bases). The CDR3 spans 13 residues. The V gene lost 6 bases and the J gene lost 3 bases, with 11 bases spanning the gap. Germline V gene sequence: CDR1 MDHEN, CDR2 SYDVKM. The DNA for the CDR3 is TGTGCCAGCAGATCCCCAGGGGACTATGGCTACACCTTC. It yields the protein CASRSPGDYGYTF.

The V call is TRBV5-1, the J call TRBJ1-2; perhaps TRBD1 as D (5 bases). The CDR3 sequence is 11 residues long. Germline V lookup: CDR1 SGHRS, CDR2 YFSETQ. V was pared by 4 bases and J by 4 bases, with 5 bases between. In DNA form, the CDR3 reads TGCGCCAGCAGCGGGGCCTATGGCTACACCTTC. Its translation: CASSGAYGYTF.

The rearrangement uses TRBV25-1 and TRBJ1-2, with TRBD1 matching 7 bases. Germline trimming cut 2 bases from V and 1 base from J; bases unmatched to any gene: 4. CDR1 and CDR2 (germline): MGHDK, SYGVNS. This CDR3 spans 15 amino acids. Written as DNA, the CDR3 is TGTGCCAGCAGTGAAGAGGGGGCGCTTAACTATGGCTACACCTTC. Its translation: CASSEEGALNYGYTF.

The V call is TRBV7-6, the J call TRBJ2-3; tentative D call: TRBD2 (6 bases). This CDR3 contains 16 residues. Germline assignment: CDR1 SGHVS and CDR2 FNYEAQ. With 0 bases removed from V and 4 bases from J, the gap between germline ends came to 14 bases. The CDR3 protein is CASSLASGKGPDTQYF. The DNA of the CDR3 is TGTGCCAGCAGCTTAGCTAGCGGTAAGGGCCCAGATACGCAGTATTTT.

The V call is TRBV30, the J call TRBJ2-3; the match to TRBD2 covers 8 bases. The germline V gene has CDR1 GTSNPN and CDR2 SVGIG (reference sequence). CDR3 length: 15 residues. Losses at the gene ends were 3 bases for V and 1 base for J; bases not matched to a gene: 6. For the CDR3, the DNA is TGTGCCTGGAGAGCGTCTAGCGGGCGCACAGATACGCAGTATTTT. Encoded protein: CAWRASSGRTDTQYF.

The chain has TRBV6-5 and TRBJ1-6; tentative D call: TRBD1 (5 bases). The germline V gene has CDR1 MNHEY and CDR2 SVGAGI. Trimming stripped 6 bases from V and 9 bases from J, with 15 bases between. The CDR3 is made up of 14 amino acids. CDR3 loop: CASRTSGLGSPLHF. CDR3 DNA: TGTGCCAGCAGGACCTCAGGGTTAGGTTCACCCCTCCACTTT.

The chain uses TRBV13 and TRBJ2-7, with 7 bases that match TRBD2. The CDR3 length is 16 residues. Looked up from germline, CDR1 is PRHDT and CDR2 is FYEKMQ (reference sequence). V gave up 0 bases and J gave up 0 bases; unmatched junction bases: 5. CDR3 bases: TGTGCCAGCAGCTTAGGATTGCGGGAGAGCTCCTACGAGCAGTACTTC. It specifies CASSLGLRESSYEQYF.

V and J are TRBV10-2 and TRBJ2-5; D unclear. The germline V and J ends were trimmed by 8 bases and 1 base, with 11 bases remaining between them. The CDR3 sequence is 13 residues long. Germline CDR1 and CDR2: WSHSY and SAAADI. CDR3 sequence: CASPPRSQETQYF. In DNA form, the CDR3 reads TGCGCCAGCCCCCCGCGTTCCCAAGAGACCCAGTACTTC.

In its sample, this clone was seen a few times. The chain joins TRBV7-8 to TRBJ1-2; D is unclear. The CDR3 is 15 residues long. V lost 5 bases and J lost 1, with 14 bases in between. Germline V gene data show CDR1 as SGHVS and CDR2 as FQNEAQ. The chain's CDR3 is CASSPQRTFNYGYTF. The CDR3 coding sequence is TGTGCCAGCAGCCCCCAACGGACTTTTAACTATGGCTACACCTTC.

This sequence joins TRBV7-9 and TRBJ2-7, with D unresolved. Germline values: CDR1 SEHNR, CDR2 FQNEAQ (reference sequence). CDR3 length: 14 residues. Deletions cut 4 bases from V and 2 bases from J, with 12 bases between. CDR3 loop: CASSSEPLAYEQYF. CDR3 sequence (DNA): TGTGCCAGCAGCTCCGAGCCGCTAGCCTACGAGCAGTACTTC.

A remark on this clone: In the same sample, other DNA sequences code for this CDR3. V and J are TRBV6-6 and TRBJ2-7, with a weak D call TRBD2 (5 bases). Germline CDR1 and CDR2: MNHNY and SVGAGI (reference sequence). The ends were cut back, 2 bases at V and 3 bases at J, with 8 bases in the middle. CDR3 length: 13 residues. The DNA of the CDR3 is TGTGCCAGCAGTTACCGGGGTGGCTACGAGCAGTACTTC. This sequence encodes CASSYRGGYEQYF.

V usage is TRBV11-2 and J usage is TRBJ2-7; the D is unclear. Trimming removed 1 base at V and 0 bases at J, with 7 bases between. CDR1 and CDR2 from the germline V gene are SGHAT and FQNNGV. The CDR3 consists of 14 residues. CDR3 DNA: TGTGCCAGCAGCTTAGGGGCTAACTCCTACGAGCAGTACTTC. Translation: CASSLGANSYEQYF.

This rearrangement joins TRBV28 to TRBJ2-1, with 8 bases lining up with TRBD1. The V and J ends lost 5 bases and 3 bases, in that order; junction bases with no gene match: 9. The length of the CDR3 is 16 residues. CDR1 is MDHEN, CDR2 SYDVKM, per germline. CDR3 protein: CASSQPGQGDYNEQFF. DNA for the CDR3: TGTGCCAGCAGTCAGCCCGGACAGGGAGACTACAATGAGCAGTTCTTC.

The chain links TRBV11-2 to TRBJ1-4; 7 bases agree with TRBD1. J was trimmed by 4 bases and V by 1 base; bases with no gene match: 3. CDR1 is SGHAT, CDR2 FQNNGV, per germline. This CDR3 is built from 15 residues. Here the CDR3 DNA reads TGTGCCAGCAGCTTAGCCGGGACAGTTAATGAAAAACTGTTTTTT. Translation: CASSLAGTVNEKLFF. The variable domain in full, completed from reference TRBV11-2 and TRBJ1-4, reads EAGVAQSPRYKIIEKRQSVAFWCNPISGHATLYWYQQILGQGPKLLIQFQNNGVVDDSQLPKDRFSAERLKGVDSTLKIQPAKLEDSAVYLCASSLAGTVNEKLFFGSGTQLSVL.

The chain links TRBV12-5 to TRBJ1-5; D perhaps matches TRBD1 (5 bases). In germline, CDR1 is LGHNT, CDR2 FRNRAP. There are 18 residues in the CDR3. Trimming shortened V by 0 bases and J by 1 base, and 16 bases separated the two germline ends. DNA of the CDR3: TGTGCTAGTGGTTTGGTACATGGAGGGGACGTAAGCAATCAGCCCCAGCATTTT. Translating it yields CASGLVHGGDVSNQPQHF.

The chain has TRBV11-3 and TRBJ1-2; D not certain. CDR3 size: 12 residues. The V end lost 1 base, the J end lost 6 bases, and 6 bases lay between the germline ends. Germline CDR1 SGHNT, CDR2 YENEEA. The CDR3, as DNA: TGTGCCAGCAGCTTAGGCGGGCATGGCTACACCTTC. It is translated as CASSLGGHGYTF.

This clone has just a few counts. The chain has TRBV28 and TRBJ1-1, with D possibly being TRBD1 (6 bases). Germline V gene data show CDR1 as MDHEN and CDR2 as SYDVKM. V gave up 5 bases and J gave up 4 bases, with 20 bases separating them. The length of the CDR3 is 16 residues. CDR3 loop: CASSPGTPSTFTEAFF. In DNA, the CDR3 is TGTGCCAGCAGTCCCGGGACACCCTCGACGTTCACTGAAGCTTTCTTT.

The chain links TRBV4-1 to TRBJ1-1; tentative D call: TRBD1 (5 bases). The germline V gene has CDR1 MGHRA and CDR2 YSYEKL. CDR3 length: 13 amino acids. V was clipped by 3 bases and J by 6 bases, with 11 bases between them. The CDR3 sequence: CASSQGPGAEAFF. CDR3 nucleotide sequence: TGCGCCAGCAGCCAGGGACCGGGGGCTGAAGCTTTCTTT.

The rearrangement uses TRBV5-1 and TRBJ2-3; TRBD2 aligns across 8 bases. The CDR3 has 14 residues. Germline V gene sequence: CDR1 SGHRS, CDR2 YFSETQ. Losses at the gene ends were 4 bases for V and 1 base for J; bases not matched to a gene: 2. This CDR3 reads CASSGRGGTDTQYF. CDR3 nucleotide sequence: TGCGCCAGCAGCGGGCGGGGGGGCACAGATACGCAGTATTTT.

This chain connects TRBV19 to TRBJ1-5, with D possibly being TRBD1 (5 bases). The length of the CDR3 is 13 residues. V shed 4 bases and J shed 4 bases, with 8 bases lying between them. In germline, CDR1 is LNHDA, CDR2 SQIVND (reference sequence). The DNA for the CDR3 is TGTGCCAGTAGTAGCGGGGGGAATCAGCCCCAGCATTTT. It is translated as CASSSGGNQPQHF.

This clone has just a few counts. The rearrangement joins TRBV10-3 to TRBJ2-7; 11 bases map to TRBD2. V was clipped by 3 bases and J by 4 bases; unmatched bases: 5. This CDR3 has 15 residues. Germline V gene lookup returns CDR1 ENHRY and CDR2 SYGVKD. CDR3 nucleotides: TGTGCCATCAGTGACCCTGGACTAGCGGGTTACGAGCAGTACTTC. This translates into CAISDPGLAGYEQYF.

This chain links TRBV28 with TRBJ2-3; weak D call: TRBD2 (6 bases). This CDR3 has 15 amino acids. CDR1 and CDR2 (germline): MDHEN, SYDVKM. Trimming stripped 5 bases from V and 11 bases from J, with 23 bases between. The CDR3 loop is CASSLSSDYLAGQYF. In DNA, the CDR3 is TGTGCCAGCAGTCTTTCTAGCGACTATCTAGCAGGGCAGTATTTT.

The chain's CDR3 is CASSQIGPGGRRETQYF. The CDR3 DNA sequence: TGTGCCAGCAGCCAAATCGGACCGGGGGGTAGAAGAGAGACCCAGTACTTC. This chain connects TRBV9 to TRBJ2-5, with 7 positions matching TRBD2. CDR3 size: 17 residues. Germline V lookup: CDR1 SGDLS, CDR2 YYNGEE. The V segment lost 4 bases and the J segment 4 bases; nucleotides outside the gene matches: 16.

For the CDR3, the DNA is TGCGCCAGCAGCTTGGCTGTTCGGGGGTTTGCTACGCAGTATTTT. Residues: CASSLAVRGFATQYF. V and J are TRBV5-1 and TRBJ2-3, with D possibly TRBD2 on 6 matching bases. Germline values: CDR1 SGHRS, CDR2 YFSETQ. V was shortened by 0 bases and J by 8 bases, with 16 bases between the two germline ends. This CDR3 is built from 15 residues.

As concerns this clone: At one of its ends the junction is not consistent with the germline gene, which may arise from a read error. V gene TRBV19 combines with J gene TRBJ2-1; D perhaps matches TRBD2 (5 bases). The CDR3 extends over 15 amino acids. The V gene's germline CDR1 is LNHDA and CDR2 SQIVND (reference sequence). For the CDR3, the DNA is TGTGCCAGTAGTATAGGAGGGTCCTCCCACAATGAGCAGTTCTTC. It specifies CASSIGGSSHNEQFF.

This clone occurred once. The V call is TRBV6-5, the J call TRBJ2-2; D is ambiguous. V was shortened by 6 bases and J by 10 bases, with 9 bases between the two germline ends. Germline V gene sequence: CDR1 MNHEY, CDR2 SVGAGI. This CDR3 contains 11 residues. CDR3 region: CASRSVQELFF. The CDR3 DNA reads TGTGCCAGCAGGTCCGTACAGGAGCTGTTTTTT.

This sequence joins TRBV19 and TRBJ1-3; no clear D. V lost 3 bases and J 5 bases, leaving 11 bases between the germline ends. Germline V CDR1 and CDR2: LNHDA, SQIVND (reference sequence). The CDR3 consists of 14 residues. CDR3 nucleotides: TGTGCCAGTAGTATGTACGGAGACCGAAACACCATATATTTT. Translating it yields CASSMYGDRNTIYF.

The chain links TRBV7-3 to TRBJ2-1; no reliable D call. The V gene's germline CDR1 is SGHTA and CDR2 FQGTGA. V was pared by 2 bases and J by 1 base, with 12 bases between. CDR3 length: 16 amino acids. CDR3 loop: CASSLEAISSYNEQFF. The CDR3 DNA is TGTGCCAGCAGCTTAGAAGCCATTAGTTCCTACAATGAGCAGTTCTTC.